This T cell receptor beta chain appears in the sequencing data of a study of identifying expanded T cells in peripheral blood (dated by TCRdb to the late 2010s). With respect to the entire study: Separate aliquots of the same genomic DNA pool were sequenced to produce technical replicates, and four replicates were compared in pairs.

The investigation overall reported the following: Around 1.3 differentially abundant clones were flagged by the binomial model between technical replicates, whereas about 16.4 and 19 were flagged over approximately two weeks and four weeks, respectively. It was expected by the authors that biological variance in healthy repertoires might increase further over much longer intervals, such as months to years. In all healthy donors, the variance in clone template counts between samples taken two to three weeks apart rose significantly as total template count increased. Across all healthy-donor time intervals, the beta-binomial model significantly lowered both the number of clones called differentially abundant and the false-positive rate.

This clone was counted a single time. This clone's antigen is unknown. Qualities for individual bases were not recorded, and no much larger clone is one base off. The immunoSEQ Assay, which relies on bias-controlled multiplex PCR amplification of genomic DNA, was used to profile TCRbeta CDR3 regions. The published analysis was carried out like this. To quantify the absolute abundance of each unique TCRbeta CDR3 region, the sequences were collapsed and filtered. Two models were used to test differential abundance: a binomial model (Fisher-equivalent) and a beta-binomial model that adds time-dependent variance fitted from healthy donors. Clones with fewer than 5 combined templates were removed, and differential abundance was called for clones with a Benjamini-Hochberg FDR below 0.01. Using the form v = (b*log(k)+a)^2, the beta-binomial variance was modeled as a function of the total template count across the two samples. TCRdb provides this immuneACCESS table in a form limited to in-frame rearrangements. Some clones are lacking; in checked studies, under half of them reflect an unresolved V gene, and why the rest are absent is not known. From that table come the V and J calls and clone size; the DNA was used to work out D and trimming. The sample table shows roughly 120,000 clones, and about 85% are seen once. Jointly, the top ten make up under 9% of the sample.

No immune events, such as infections, were documented for the healthy donors during the collection period. Blood repertoires from healthy donors were used as a training cohort for calibrating time-dependent variance in a beta-binomial model of differential abundance of T-cell clones. The training cohort comprised approximately 10 healthy donors, 3 female and 7 male. On average the donors were 43 years old, and their ages spanned about 29 to 65 years. Obtained from a commercial supplier, whole blood was collected from each healthy donor at three time points set two to three weeks apart. For immunosequencing, genomic DNA was extracted from unsorted whole blood. The CDR3 runs 14 residues from the cysteine to the phenylalanine. The read is trimmed to its CDR3 DNA, 42 bases read in frame from base 1. CDR1 SQVTM and CDR2 ANQGSEA are derived from the germline V gene. The V end gives up 7 bases and the J end 2 bases, leaving 5 bases in the junction not matched to a gene.

What was sequenced was blood. This receptor was taken from a person aged 18 to 75 in good health. The sequence is built from TRBV29-1 and TRBJ2-3; TRBD2 aligns with 11 central bases. CDR3 protein: CSGGTSGSTDTQYF. The nucleotides are TGCAGCGGGGGGACTAGCGGCTCCACAGATACGCAGTATTTT.